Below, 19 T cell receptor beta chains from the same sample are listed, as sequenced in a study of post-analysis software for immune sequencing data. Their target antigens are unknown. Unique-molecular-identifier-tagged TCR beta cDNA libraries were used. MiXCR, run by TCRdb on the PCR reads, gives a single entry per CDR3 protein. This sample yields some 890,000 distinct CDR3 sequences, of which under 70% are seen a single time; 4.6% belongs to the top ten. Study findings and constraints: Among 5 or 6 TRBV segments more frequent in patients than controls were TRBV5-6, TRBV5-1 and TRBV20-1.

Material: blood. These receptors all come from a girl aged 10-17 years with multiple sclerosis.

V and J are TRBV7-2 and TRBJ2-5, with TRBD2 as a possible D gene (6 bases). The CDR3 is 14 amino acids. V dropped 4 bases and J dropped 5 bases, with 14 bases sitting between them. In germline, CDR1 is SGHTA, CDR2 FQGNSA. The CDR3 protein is CASSSAGGWETQYF. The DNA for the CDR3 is TGTGCCAGCAGCTCGGCCGGGGGATGGGAGACCCAGTACTTC.

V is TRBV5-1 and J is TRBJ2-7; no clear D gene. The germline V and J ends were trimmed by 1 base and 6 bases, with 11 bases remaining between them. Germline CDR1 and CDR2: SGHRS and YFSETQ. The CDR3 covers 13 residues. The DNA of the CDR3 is TGCGCCAGCAGCTTGCCGGCCGATGGCGAGCAGTACTTC. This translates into CASSLPADGEQYF.

As DNA, the CDR3 is TGCAGTGCTAGAGGGGGGGGCCTGGCGGATGGCTACACCTTC. Its translation is CSARGGGLADGYTF. The V and J genes are TRBV20-1 and TRBJ1-2, with D possibly TRBD1 on 6 matching bases. The CDR3 sequence is 14 residues long. V lost 1 base and J lost 6, with 15 bases in between. Germline V CDR1 and CDR2: DFQATT, SNEGSKA (reference sequence).

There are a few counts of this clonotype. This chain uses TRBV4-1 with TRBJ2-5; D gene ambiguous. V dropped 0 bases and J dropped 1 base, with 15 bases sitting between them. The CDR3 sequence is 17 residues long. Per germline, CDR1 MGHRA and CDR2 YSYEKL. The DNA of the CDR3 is TGCGCCAGCAGCCAAGAGACGTCGACTTTCGCCCAAGAGACCCAGTACTTC. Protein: CASSQETSTFAQETQYF.

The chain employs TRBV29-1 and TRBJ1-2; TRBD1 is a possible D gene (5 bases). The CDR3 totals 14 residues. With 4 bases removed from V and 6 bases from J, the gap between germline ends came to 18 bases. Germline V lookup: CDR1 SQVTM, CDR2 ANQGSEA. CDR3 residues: CSVVGAWGGDGYTF. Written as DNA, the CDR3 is TGCAGCGTTGTAGGGGCGTGGGGAGGGGATGGCTACACCTTC.

The CDR3 region is CASSAQGTGTLHF. CDR3 DNA sequence: TGTGCCAGCAGCGCCCAGGGGACTGGGACCCTCCACTTT. The chain is built from TRBV9 and TRBJ1-6; D possibly corresponds to TRBD1 (6 bases). Germline-derived CDR1 and CDR2 are SGDLS and YYNGEE. V dropped 3 bases and J dropped 14 bases, with 15 bases sitting between them. CDR3 length: 13 amino acids.

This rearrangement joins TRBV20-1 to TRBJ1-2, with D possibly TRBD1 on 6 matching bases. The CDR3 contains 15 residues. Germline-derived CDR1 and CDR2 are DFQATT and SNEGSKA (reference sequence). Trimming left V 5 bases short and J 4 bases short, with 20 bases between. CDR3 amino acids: CSAPNLQGTSYGYTF. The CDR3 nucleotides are TGCAGTGCTCCAAACCTACAGGGCACCAGCTATGGCTACACCTTC.

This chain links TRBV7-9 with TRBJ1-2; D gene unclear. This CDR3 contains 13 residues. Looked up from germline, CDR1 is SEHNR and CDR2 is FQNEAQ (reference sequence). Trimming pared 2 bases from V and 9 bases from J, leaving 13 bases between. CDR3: CASSLMGGRSYTF. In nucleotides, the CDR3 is TGTGCCAGCAGCTTAATGGGAGGCAGAAGCTACACCTTC.

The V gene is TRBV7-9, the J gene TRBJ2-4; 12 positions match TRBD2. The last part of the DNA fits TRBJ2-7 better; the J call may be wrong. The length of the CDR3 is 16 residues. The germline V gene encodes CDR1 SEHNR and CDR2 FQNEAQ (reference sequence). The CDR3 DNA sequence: TGTGCCAGCAGCTATGATCGACTAGCGGGGGTTGGCGAGCAGTACTTC. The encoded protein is CASSYDRLAGVGEQYF.

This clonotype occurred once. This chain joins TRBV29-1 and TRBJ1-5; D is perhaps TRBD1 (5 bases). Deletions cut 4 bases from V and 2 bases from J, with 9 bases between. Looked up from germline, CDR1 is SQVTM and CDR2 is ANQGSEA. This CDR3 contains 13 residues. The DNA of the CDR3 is TGCAGCGTTGTTGAAGGGGGCAATCAGCCCCAGCATTTT. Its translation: CSVVEGGNQPQHF.

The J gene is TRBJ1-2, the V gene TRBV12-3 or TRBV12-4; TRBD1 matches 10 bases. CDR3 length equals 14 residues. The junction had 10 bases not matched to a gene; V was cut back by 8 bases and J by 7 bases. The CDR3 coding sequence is TGTGCCAGCGGCCCCGGGACAGGGGTGTTTGGCTACACCTTC. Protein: CASGPGTGVFGYTF.

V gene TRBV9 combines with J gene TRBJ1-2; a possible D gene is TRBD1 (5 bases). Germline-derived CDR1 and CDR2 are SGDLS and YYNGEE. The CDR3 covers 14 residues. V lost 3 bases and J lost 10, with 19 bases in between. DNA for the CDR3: TGTGCCAGCAGCGCGCCCTCCGGGACGGCACTCTACACCTTC. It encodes CASSAPSGTALYTF. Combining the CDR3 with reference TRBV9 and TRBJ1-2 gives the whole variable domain DSGVTQTPKHLITATGQRVTLRCSPRSGDLSVYWYQQSLDQGLQFLIQYYNGEERAKGNILERFSAQQFPDLHSELNLSSLELGDSALYFCASSAPSGTALYTFGSGTRLTVV.

The CDR3 nucleotides are TGCAGTGCTCCCACGAGCGAGCGGGGGGGCCCAAGAATTGAGCAGTACTTC. Its translation is CSAPTSERGGPRIEQYF. The chain carries TRBV20-1 and TRBJ2-7; TRBD2 matches 10 bases. CDR1 DFQATT and CDR2 SNEGSKA come from the germline V gene (reference sequence). The CDR3 is made up of 17 amino acids. The J segment lost 7 bases and the V segment lost 5 bases, leaving 20 bases of the junction unmatched.

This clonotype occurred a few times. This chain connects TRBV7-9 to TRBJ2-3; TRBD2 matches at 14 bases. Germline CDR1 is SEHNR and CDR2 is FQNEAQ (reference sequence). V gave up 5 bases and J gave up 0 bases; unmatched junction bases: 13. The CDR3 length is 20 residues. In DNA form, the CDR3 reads TGTGCCAGCAGCCCCCGGACTAGCGGGGGGCCCCGGATTAGCACAGATACGCAGTATTTT. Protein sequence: CASSPRTSGGPRISTDTQYF.

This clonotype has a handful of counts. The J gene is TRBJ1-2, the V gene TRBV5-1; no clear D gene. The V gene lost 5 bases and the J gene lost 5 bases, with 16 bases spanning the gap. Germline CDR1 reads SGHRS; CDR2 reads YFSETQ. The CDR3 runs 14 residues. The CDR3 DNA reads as TGCGCCAGCAGGAGGGAACCTACAACGTATGGCTACACCTTC. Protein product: CASRREPTTYGYTF.

CDR3 DNA sequence: TGTGCCAGCAGCCCGGGGAGGGTCTCCTACGAGCAGTACTTC. Protein sequence: CASSPGRVSYEQYF. The rearrangement links TRBV7-3 to TRBJ2-4; TRBD2 agrees at 7 bases. The J call could be wrong; TRBJ2-7 is a better fit for the DNA end. CDR3 length: 14 residues. Germline lookup yields CDR1 SGHTA and CDR2 FQGTGA.

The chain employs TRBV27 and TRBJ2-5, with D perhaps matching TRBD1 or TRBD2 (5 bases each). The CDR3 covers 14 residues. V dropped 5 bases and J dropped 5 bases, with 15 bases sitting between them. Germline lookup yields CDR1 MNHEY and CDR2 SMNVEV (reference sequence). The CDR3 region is CASSTGTYWETQYF. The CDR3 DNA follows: TGTGCCAGCAGTACCGGGACCTACTGGGAGACCCAGTACTTC.

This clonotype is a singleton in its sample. In nucleotides, the CDR3 is TGTGCCAGCAGTTTTAGAGCTAGGGGCTACACCTTC. This translates into CASSFRARGYTF. The rearrangement uses TRBV12-3 or TRBV12-4 and TRBJ1-2; D ambiguous. CDR3 length equals 12 residues. V was clipped by 3 bases and J by 8 bases, with 10 bases between them.

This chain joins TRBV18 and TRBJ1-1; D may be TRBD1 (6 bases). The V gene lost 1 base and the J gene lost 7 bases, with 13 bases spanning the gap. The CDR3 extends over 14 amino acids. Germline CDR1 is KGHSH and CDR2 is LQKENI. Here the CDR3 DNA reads TGTGCCAGCTCACCACGTTGGGGGGCGGGTGAAGCTTTCTTT. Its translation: CASSPRWGAGEAFF.